The next 29 T cell receptor beta chains were all read from a single sample in a study of blood T cell repertoires in COVID-19. The repertoire was sequenced with immunoSEQ multiplex PCR; TCRdb's copy has only in-frame clones and lacks some. This sample has fewer than 200,000 clones, with around 87% found just once. Sequencing used peripheral blood. The receptor set was obtained from a woman between 18 and 29 years old who had recovered from COVID-19.

V is TRBV11-3 and J is TRBJ2-1; maybe TRBD2 (5 bases). Trimming shortened V by 5 bases and J by 5 bases, and 13 bases separated the two germline ends. Germline V gene lookup returns CDR1 SGHNT and CDR2 YENEEA. The CDR3 length is 14 residues. CDR3 in DNA: TGTGCCAGCAGCACAGCGAGGGCCGACAATGAGCAGTTCTTC. Its protein is CASSTARADNEQFF.

The chain joins TRBV14 to TRBJ1-2; D gene uncertain. The germline V gene encodes CDR1 SGHDN and CDR2 FVKESK. Between the trimmed V and J ends, which lost 0 bases and 7 bases, there was a span of 12 bases. This CDR3 is 14 amino acids long. CDR3 bases: TGTGCCAGCAGCCAAGATTACTCCTTTGGTGGCTACACCTTC. This translates into CASSQDYSFGGYTF.

The chain joins TRBV7-9 to TRBJ1-5; D not certain. The germline gives CDR1 SEHNR, CDR2 FQNEAQ (reference sequence). The CDR3 is made up of 15 amino acids. V was cut by 4 bases and J by 3 bases, with 13 bases left in between. The CDR3: CASSSSGSDNQPQHF. The CDR3 DNA is TGTGCCAGCAGCTCGTCGGGGAGCGACAATCAGCCCCAGCATTTT.

The chain uses TRBV18 and TRBJ2-3; D is undetermined. Trimming removed 3 bases from V and 2 bases from J, with 15 bases in between. Germline V CDR1 and CDR2: KGHSH, LQKENI. This CDR3 is built from 16 residues. The CDR3 DNA reads as TGTGCCAGCTCACCCGGTTTAGTCCAAGACACAGATACGCAGTATTTT. The encoded protein is CASSPGLVQDTDTQYF. Filled out from reference TRBV18 and TRBJ2-3, the complete variable domain reads NAGVMQNPRHLVRRRGQEARLRCSPMKGHSHVYWYRQLPEEGLKFMVYLQKENIIDESGMPKERFSAEFPKEGPSILRIQQVVRGDSAAYFCASSPGLVQDTDTQYFGPGTRLTVL.

The rearrangement links TRBV5-1 to TRBJ2-7; 7 bases align to TRBD2. V lost 0 bases and J lost 0; bases outside the gene matches: 6. The CDR3 is 16 amino acids. Germline CDR1 reads SGHRS; CDR2 reads YFSETQ. The chain's CDR3 is CASSLAGTTTSYEQYF. CDR3 DNA sequence: TGCGCCAGCAGCTTGGCCGGGACTACTACCTCCTACGAGCAGTACTTC.

The CDR3 DNA is TGTGCCAGCGGCCGACAGGGCGTCAATCAGCCCCAGCATTTT. Encoded protein: CASGRQGVNQPQHF. The rearrangement uses TRBV27 and TRBJ1-5; 7 bases map to TRBD1. The CDR3 extends over 14 amino acids. The trim removed 8 bases at V and 3 bases at J, leaving 7 bases unmatched. Germline loops: CDR1 MNHEY, CDR2 SMNVEV (reference sequence).

The chain links TRBV7-2 to TRBJ1-2; a possible D gene is TRBD1 (5 bases). This CDR3 has 13 amino acids. Germline CDR1 and CDR2: SGHTA and FQGNSA. V was trimmed by 0 bases and J by 3 bases, leaving 5 bases between them. The CDR3 region is CASSLAGDYGYTF. DNA of the CDR3: TGTGCCAGCAGCTTAGCAGGGGACTATGGCTACACCTTC.

This clone occurred once. At one end, the junction sequence differs from germline, possibly due to a read error. The chain is built from TRBV5-1 and TRBJ2-3; D remains unclear. CDR3 size: 13 residues. Germline CDR1 reads SGHRS; CDR2 reads YFSETQ. The CDR3 DNA reads as TGCGCCAGCAGCTTGGAGAGCATAGATACGCAGTATTTT. Amino acids: CASSLESIDTQYF. Complete variable domain (other parts from reference TRBV5-1 and TRBJ2-3): KAGVTQTPRYLIKTRGQQVTLSCSPISGHRSVSWYQQTPGQGLQFLFEYFSETQRNKGNFPGRFSGRQFSNSRSEMNVSTLELGDSALYLCASSLESIDTQYFGPGTRLTVL.

The chain recombines TRBV5-4 with TRBJ2-3, with 8 bases fitting TRBD2. V trimming: 2 bases; J trimming: 2 bases; junction bases outside the gene matches: 4. Germline V gene lookup returns CDR1 SGHNT and CDR2 YYREEE (reference sequence). There are 15 residues in the CDR3. CDR3 nucleotide sequence: TGTGCCAGCAGCTTAGGGCGGGGGGACACAGATACGCAGTATTTT. Translating gives CASSLGRGDTDTQYF.

The rearrangement links TRBV30 to TRBJ1-3; the D gene is possibly TRBD1 (5 bases). Per the germline V gene, CDR1 is GTSNPN and CDR2 is SVGIG (reference sequence). Trimming shortened V by 2 bases and J by 3 bases, and 17 bases separated the two germline ends. CDR3 length: 16 amino acids. CDR3 sequence reads: CAWSRAPRVYGNTIYF. The CDR3 DNA reads as TGTGCCTGGAGTCGCGCCCCCAGGGTCTATGGAAACACCATATATTTT.

The chain is built from TRBV9 and TRBJ1-1, with D tentatively TRBD1 (5 bases). Germline values: CDR1 SGDLS, CDR2 YYNGEE. Trimming took off 0 bases at V and 0 bases at J, with 6 bases between the two ends. This CDR3 contains 14 residues. The CDR3 sequence: CASSVGGVNTEAFF. As DNA, the CDR3 is TGTGCCAGCAGCGTAGGGGGGGTGAACACTGAAGCTTTCTTT.

The chain employs TRBV2 and TRBJ2-7, with a tentative D call TRBD2 (6 bases). The CDR3 loop spans 13 amino acids. Germline V CDR1 and CDR2: SNHLY, FYNNEI. Trimming cost V 3 bases and J 2 bases, with 8 bases left between them. This CDR3 is CASSEGRPYEQYV. Written as DNA, the CDR3 is TGTGCCAGCAGTGAGGGGAGGCCCTACGAGCAGTACGTC.

The rearrangement joins TRBV19 to TRBJ2-1; maybe TRBD1 (5 bases). CDR1 is LNHDA and CDR2 is SQIVND in the germline V gene (reference sequence). Trimming removed 2 bases from V and 3 bases from J, with 11 bases in between. The CDR3 spans 15 residues. CDR3 DNA: TGTGCCAGTAGTATACTTGGGGCTGACTACAATGAGCAGTTCTTC. Its protein product is CASSILGADYNEQFF. Supplemented by reference TRBV19 and TRBJ2-1, the full variable domain reads DGGITQSPKYLFRKEGQNVTLSCEQNLNHDAMYWYRQDPGQGLRLIYYSQIVNDFQKGDIAEGYSVSREKKESFPLTVTSAQKNPTAFYLCASSILGADYNEQFFGPGTRLTVL.

The V call is TRBV9, the J call TRBJ2-1; D remains unclear. The CDR3 has 14 residues. Germline V gene lookup returns CDR1 SGDLS and CDR2 YYNGEE. With 4 bases removed from V and 7 bases from J, the gap between germline ends came to 15 bases. In DNA, the CDR3 is TGTGCCAGCAGCCCCGAAACCGCGGTAAATGAGCAGTTCTTC. Encoded protein: CASSPETAVNEQFF.

The chain combines TRBV12-3 or TRBV12-4 with TRBJ1-5, with D unresolved. The CDR3 covers 13 residues. V gave up 2 bases and J gave up 7 bases, with 9 bases separating them. The CDR3 bases are TGTGCCAGCAGTTTACGCGAGGAGCAGCCCCAGCATTTT. It encodes CASSLREEQPQHF.

The chain recombines TRBV18 with TRBJ2-1; TRBD2 aligns across 8 bases. Per germline, CDR1 KGHSH and CDR2 LQKENI. CDR3 length: 15 amino acids. The V gene end was trimmed by 3 bases and the J gene end by 0 bases; junction bases not matched to a gene: 1. The CDR3 is CASSPSGNSYNEQFF. The CDR3 DNA reads as TGTGCCAGCTCACCTAGCGGGAACTCCTACAATGAGCAGTTCTTC. The full variable domain, rest sourced from reference TRBV18 and TRBJ2-1, is NAGVMQNPRHLVRRRGQEARLRCSPMKGHSHVYWYRQLPEEGLKFMVYLQKENIIDESGMPKERFSAEFPKEGPSILRIQQVVRGDSAAYFCASSPSGNSYNEQFFGPGTRLTVL.

This chain connects TRBV15 to TRBJ2-7, with D uncertain. Germline V lookup: CDR1 LNHNV, CDR2 YYDKDF (reference sequence). This CDR3 region has 11 residues. Trimming pared 8 bases from V and 6 bases from J, leaving 11 bases between. The CDR3 spells CATGEGTEQYF. CDR3 in DNA: TGTGCCACCGGAGAAGGAACCGAGCAGTACTTC.

This sequence joins TRBV12-2 and TRBJ1-2. TRBV12-2 is reported as a pseudogene. The CDR3 consists of 8 residues. The CDR3 region is CATVGYTF. In nucleotides, the CDR3 is TGTGCAACCGTGGGCTACACCTTC.

The chain combines TRBV2 with TRBJ2-5, with D perhaps TRBD2 (5 bases). This CDR3 is 14 amino acids long. Per germline, CDR1 SNHLY and CDR2 FYNNEI. V gave up 9 bases and J gave up 5 bases, with 19 bases separating them. The CDR3 protein is CASRLAGYYETQYF. CDR3 nucleotide sequence: TGTGCCAGTCGTCTAGCTGGCTACTATGAGACCCAGTACTTC.

J is TRBJ1-6 and V is TRBV6-2 or TRBV6-3; no firm D call. Trimming removed 2 bases at V and 4 bases at J, with 12 bases between. The CDR3 runs to 16 residues. Germline V gene lookup returns CDR1 MNHEY and CDR2 SVGEGT. The CDR3 DNA sequence: TGTGCCAGCAGTTACCCGACACAAGAATATAATTCACCCCTCCACTTT. This codes for CASSYPTQEYNSPLHF.

The chain joins TRBV19 to TRBJ2-1; 9 bases line up with TRBD1. V shed 3 bases and J 7 bases; nucleotides not matched to a gene: 4. The CDR3 extends over 14 amino acids. Germline values: CDR1 LNHDA, CDR2 SQIVND (reference sequence). CDR3 DNA sequence: TGTGCCAGTAGTATTGGACAGGGGCGGAATGAGCAGTTCTTC. It yields the protein CASSIGQGRNEQFF.

This rearrangement joins TRBV7-2 to TRBJ2-5; 8 nucleotides agree with TRBD1. This CDR3 has 15 amino acids. Trimming took 5 bases from V and 5 from J; bases not matched to a gene: 10. Per germline, CDR1 SGHTA and CDR2 FQGNSA. CDR3 DNA: TGTGCCAGCAGCACCCGGACAGGGTCAGGGGAGACCCAGTACTTC. Translating it yields CASSTRTGSGETQYF.

CDR3 loop: CAIPVRESSTDTQYF. As DNA, the CDR3 is TGTGCCATCCCCGTCCGGGAGTCTAGCACAGATACGCAGTATTTT. The chain joins TRBV7-9 to TRBJ2-3, with D possibly TRBD2 on 6 matching bases. The germline V and J ends were trimmed by 10 bases and 0 bases, with 17 bases remaining between them. CDR3 length equals 15 residues. Germline assignment: CDR1 SEHNR and CDR2 FQNEAQ (reference sequence).

This clone turned up a few times. Here the CDR3 DNA reads TGTGCCAGCAGTTTGCAGGAGAACACTGAAGCTTTCTTT. Amino acid sequence: CASSLQENTEAFF. The chain links TRBV27 to TRBJ1-1; D is uncertain. V lost 3 bases to trimming and J lost 1 base, with 6 bases between them. The CDR3 is 13 amino acids. The germline V gene has CDR1 MNHEY and CDR2 SMNVEV (reference sequence).

This sequence joins TRBV27 and TRBJ1-2, with TRBD1 matching 7 bases. The length of the CDR3 is 13 residues. The germline V gene encodes CDR1 MNHEY and CDR2 SMNVEV (reference sequence). The V and J ends lost 3 bases and 8 bases, in that order; junction bases with no gene match: 6. The CDR3, as DNA: TGTGCCAGCAGTTTGACAGGGAACGAGGGCTACACCTTC. Its protein product is CASSLTGNEGYTF.

V is TRBV3-1 (or the pseudogene TRBV3-2) and J is TRBJ1-2, with TRBD1 matching 8 bases. Germline CDR1 is LGHDT and CDR2 is YNNKEL (reference sequence). Germline trimming cut 4 bases from V and 4 bases from J; bases unmatched to any gene: 5. This CDR3 has 14 residues. The DNA of the CDR3 is TGTGCCAGCAGCCCACTGACAGGGGTCTATGGCTACACCTTC. Translated, it gives CASSPLTGVYGYTF.

The chain employs TRBV9 and TRBJ1-1; 10 bases fit TRBD1. CDR1 SGDLS and CDR2 YYNGEE come from the germline V gene. Unmatched junction bases numbered 7, after V lost 4 bases and J lost 4 bases. The CDR3 consists of 15 residues. The CDR3 protein is CASSKRQGAPTEAFF. The CDR3 DNA reads as TGTGCCAGCAGCAAACGACAGGGGGCGCCCACTGAAGCTTTCTTT.

The rearrangement joins TRBV5-4 to TRBJ2-7, with TRBD1 matching 7 bases. The CDR3 covers 14 residues. The V gene end was trimmed by 3 bases and the J gene end by 2 bases; junction bases not matched to a gene: 5. Germline CDR1 reads SGHNT; CDR2 reads YYREEE (reference sequence). This CDR3 reads CASSSGTDPYEQYV. The CDR3 bases are TGTGCCAGCAGCTCCGGGACAGACCCCTACGAGCAGTACGTC.

The chain carries TRBV7-8 and TRBJ2-6; D is perhaps TRBD2 (6 bases). This CDR3 has 17 residues. Germline lookup yields CDR1 SGHVS and CDR2 FQNEAQ. Between the trimmed V and J ends, which lost 3 bases and 0 bases, there was a span of 12 bases. The CDR3 DNA is TGTGCCAGCAGCTTTGGAGGGGTCAACTCTGGGGCCAACGTCCTGACTTTC. Protein product: CASSFGGVNSGANVLTF.